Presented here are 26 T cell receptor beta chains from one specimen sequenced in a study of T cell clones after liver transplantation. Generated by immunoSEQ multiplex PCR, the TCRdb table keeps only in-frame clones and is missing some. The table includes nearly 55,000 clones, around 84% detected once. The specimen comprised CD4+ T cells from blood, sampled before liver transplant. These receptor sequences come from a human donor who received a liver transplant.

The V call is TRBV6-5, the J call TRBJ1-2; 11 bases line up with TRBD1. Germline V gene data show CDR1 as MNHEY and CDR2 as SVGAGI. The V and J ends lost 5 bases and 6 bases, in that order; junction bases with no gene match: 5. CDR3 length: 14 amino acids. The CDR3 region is CASSGTGQGDGYTF. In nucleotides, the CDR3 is TGTGCCAGCAGTGGGACGGGACAGGGGGATGGCTACACCTTC.

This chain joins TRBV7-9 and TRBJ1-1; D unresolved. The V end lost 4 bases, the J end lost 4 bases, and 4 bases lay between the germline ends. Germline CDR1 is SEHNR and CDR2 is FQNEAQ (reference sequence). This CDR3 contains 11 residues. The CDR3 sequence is CASSSRTEAFF. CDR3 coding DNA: TGTGCCAGCAGCTCCCGCACTGAAGCTTTCTTT. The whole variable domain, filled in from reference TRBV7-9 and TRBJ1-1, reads DTGVSQNPRHKITKRGQNVTFRCDPISEHNRLYWYRQTLGQGPEFLTYFQNEAQLEKSRLLSDRFSAERPKGSFSTLEIQRTEQGDSAMYLCASSSRTEAFFGQGTRLTVV.

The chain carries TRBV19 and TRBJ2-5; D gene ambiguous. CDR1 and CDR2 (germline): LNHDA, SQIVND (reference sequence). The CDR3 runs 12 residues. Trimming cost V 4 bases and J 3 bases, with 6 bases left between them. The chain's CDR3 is CASSSQEETQYF. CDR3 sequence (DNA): TGTGCCAGTAGTAGCCAGGAAGAGACCCAGTACTTC.

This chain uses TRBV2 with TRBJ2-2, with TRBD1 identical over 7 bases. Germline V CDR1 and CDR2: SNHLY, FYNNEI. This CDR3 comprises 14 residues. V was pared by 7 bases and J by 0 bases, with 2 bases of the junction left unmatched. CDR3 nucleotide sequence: TGTGCCAGCAAAGGACAGGCGAACACCGGGGAGCTGTTTTTT. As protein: CASKGQANTGELFF.

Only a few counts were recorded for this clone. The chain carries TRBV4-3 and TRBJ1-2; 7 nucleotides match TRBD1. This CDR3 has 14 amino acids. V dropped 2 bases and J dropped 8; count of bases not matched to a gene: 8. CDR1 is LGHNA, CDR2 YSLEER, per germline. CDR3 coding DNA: TGCGCCAGCAGCCAATCCCGGACAGGAGGAGGCTACACCTTC. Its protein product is CASSQSRTGGGYTF.

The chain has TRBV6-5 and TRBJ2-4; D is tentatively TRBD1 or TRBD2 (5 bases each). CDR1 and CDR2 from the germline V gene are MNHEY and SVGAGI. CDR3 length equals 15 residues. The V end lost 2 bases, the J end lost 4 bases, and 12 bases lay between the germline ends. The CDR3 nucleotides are TGTGCCAGCAGTTACGGGGGAAGCCAGAAAAACATTCAGTACTTC. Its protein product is CASSYGGSQKNIQYF.

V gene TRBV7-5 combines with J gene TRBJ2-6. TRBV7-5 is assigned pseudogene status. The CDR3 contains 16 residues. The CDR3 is CARSLDALSGANVLTF. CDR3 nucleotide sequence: TGTGCCAGAAGCTTAGATGCCCTCTCTGGGGCCAACGTCCTGACTTTC.

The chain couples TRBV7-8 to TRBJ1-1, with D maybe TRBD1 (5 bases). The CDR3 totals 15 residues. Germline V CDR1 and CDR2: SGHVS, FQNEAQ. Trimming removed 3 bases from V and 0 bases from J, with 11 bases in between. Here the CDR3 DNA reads TGTGCCAGCAGCTTGGGACGGTACATGAACACTGAAGCTTTCTTT. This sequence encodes CASSLGRYMNTEAFF.

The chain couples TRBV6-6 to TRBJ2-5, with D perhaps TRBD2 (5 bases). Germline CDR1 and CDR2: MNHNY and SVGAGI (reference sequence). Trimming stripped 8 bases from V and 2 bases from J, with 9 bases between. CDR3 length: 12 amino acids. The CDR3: CASGEKQETQYF. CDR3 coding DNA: TGTGCCAGCGGGGAGAAGCAAGAGACCCAGTACTTC.

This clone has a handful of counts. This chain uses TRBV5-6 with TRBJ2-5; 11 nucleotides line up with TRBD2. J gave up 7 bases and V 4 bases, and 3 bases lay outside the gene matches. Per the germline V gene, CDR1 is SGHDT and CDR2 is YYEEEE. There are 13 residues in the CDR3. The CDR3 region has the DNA TGTGCCAGCAGCCCAGGGACTAGCGGGACCCAGTACTTC. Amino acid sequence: CASSPGTSGTQYF.

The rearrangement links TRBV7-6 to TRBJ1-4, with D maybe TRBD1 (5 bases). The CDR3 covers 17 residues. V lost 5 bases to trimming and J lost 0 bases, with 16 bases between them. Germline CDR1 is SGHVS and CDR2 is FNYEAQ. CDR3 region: CASSQDDRLATNEKLFF. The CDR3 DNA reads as TGTGCCAGCAGCCAGGACGACAGACTTGCAACTAATGAAAAACTGTTTTTT. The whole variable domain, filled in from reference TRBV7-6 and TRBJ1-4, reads GAGVSQSPRYKVTKRGQDVALRCDPISGHVSLYWYRQALGQGPEFLTYFNYEAQQDKSGLPNDRFSAERPEGSISTLTIQRTEQRDSAMYRCASSQDDRLATNEKLFFGSGTQLSVL.

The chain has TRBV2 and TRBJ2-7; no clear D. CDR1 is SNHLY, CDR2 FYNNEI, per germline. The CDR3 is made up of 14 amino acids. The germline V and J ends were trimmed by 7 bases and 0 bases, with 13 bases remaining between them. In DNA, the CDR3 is TGTGCCAGCACAGCCTCGGAAGGCTCCTACGAGCAGTACTTC. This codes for CASTASEGSYEQYF.

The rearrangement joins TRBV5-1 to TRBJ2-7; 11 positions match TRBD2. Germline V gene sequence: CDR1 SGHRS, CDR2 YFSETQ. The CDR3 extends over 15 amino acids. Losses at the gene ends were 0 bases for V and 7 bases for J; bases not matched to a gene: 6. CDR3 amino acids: CASSLGASGGIEQYF. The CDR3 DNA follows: TGCGCCAGCAGCTTGGGTGCTAGCGGGGGGATTGAGCAGTACTTC.

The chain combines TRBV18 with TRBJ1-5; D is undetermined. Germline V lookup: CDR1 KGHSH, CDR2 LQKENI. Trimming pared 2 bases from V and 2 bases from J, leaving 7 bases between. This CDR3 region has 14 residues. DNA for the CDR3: TGTGCCAGCTCACCAGAGAATGGCAATCAGCCCCAGCATTTT. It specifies CASSPENGNQPQHF.

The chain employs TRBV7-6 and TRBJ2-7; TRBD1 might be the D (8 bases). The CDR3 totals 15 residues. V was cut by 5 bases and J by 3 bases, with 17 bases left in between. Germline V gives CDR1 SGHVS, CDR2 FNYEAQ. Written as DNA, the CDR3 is TGTGCCAGCAGCGAACAGGGGGGGGGACTCTACGAGCAGTACTTC. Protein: CASSEQGGGLYEQYF.

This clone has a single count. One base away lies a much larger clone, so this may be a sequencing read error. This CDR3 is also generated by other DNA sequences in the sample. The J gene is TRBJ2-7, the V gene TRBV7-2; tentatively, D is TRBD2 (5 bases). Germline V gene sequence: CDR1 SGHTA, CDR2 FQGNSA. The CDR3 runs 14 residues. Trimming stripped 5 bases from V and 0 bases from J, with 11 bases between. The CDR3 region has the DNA TGTGCCAGCAGCCCCCCGGGATACTCCTACGAGCAGTACTTC. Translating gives CASSPPGYSYEQYF.

Written as DNA, the CDR3 is TGCGCCAGCAGCCAAGTCAGGGGCGGGCCCCAGCATTTT. Protein product: CASSQVRGGPQHF. V is TRBV4-1 and J is TRBJ1-5, with D perhaps matching TRBD1 (6 bases). In germline, CDR1 is MGHRA, CDR2 YSYEKL. The CDR3 runs to 13 residues. V was shortened by 1 base and J by 9 bases, with 10 bases between the two germline ends.

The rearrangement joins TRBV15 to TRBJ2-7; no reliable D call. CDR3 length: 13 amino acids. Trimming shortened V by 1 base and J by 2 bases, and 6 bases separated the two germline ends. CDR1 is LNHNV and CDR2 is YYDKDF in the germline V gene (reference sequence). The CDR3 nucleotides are TGTGCCACCAGCAGAGCCCCGACCTACGAGCAGTACTTC. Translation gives CATSRAPTYEQYF.

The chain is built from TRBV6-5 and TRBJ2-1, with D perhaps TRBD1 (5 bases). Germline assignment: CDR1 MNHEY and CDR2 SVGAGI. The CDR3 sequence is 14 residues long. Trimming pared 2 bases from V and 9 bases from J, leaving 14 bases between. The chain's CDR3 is CASSYGQGKSEQFF. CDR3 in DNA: TGTGCCAGCAGTTACGGGCAGGGAAAAAGTGAGCAGTTCTTC.

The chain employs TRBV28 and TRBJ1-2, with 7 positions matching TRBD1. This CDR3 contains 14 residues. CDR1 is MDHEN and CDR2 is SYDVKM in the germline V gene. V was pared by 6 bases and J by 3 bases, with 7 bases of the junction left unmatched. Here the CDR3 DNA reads TGTGCCAGCAGCGCGACAGGGTTGGACTATGGCTACACCTTC. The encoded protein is CASSATGLDYGYTF.

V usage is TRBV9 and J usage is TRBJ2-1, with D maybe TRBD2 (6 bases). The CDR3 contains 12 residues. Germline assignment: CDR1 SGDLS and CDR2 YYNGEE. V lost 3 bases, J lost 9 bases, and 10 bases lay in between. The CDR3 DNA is TGTGCCAGCAGCGAGACTAGTAGTGAGCAGTTCTTC. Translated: CASSETSSEQFF.

The CDR3, as DNA: TGCGCCAGCAGTGGGGGGAAGTTATACAATGAGCAGTTCTTC. Its translation: CASSGGKLYNEQFF. J is TRBJ2-1 and V is TRBV5-1; maybe TRBD2 (6 bases). V was shortened by 5 bases and J by 4 bases, with 13 bases between the two germline ends. Germline V gene sequence: CDR1 SGHRS, CDR2 YFSETQ. This CDR3 region has 14 residues.

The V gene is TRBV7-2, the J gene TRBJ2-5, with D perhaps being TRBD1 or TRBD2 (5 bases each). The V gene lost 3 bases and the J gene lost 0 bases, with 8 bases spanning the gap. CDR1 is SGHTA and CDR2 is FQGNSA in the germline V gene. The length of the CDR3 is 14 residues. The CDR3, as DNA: TGTGCCAGCAGCTTTCAGGGACACCAAGAGACCCAGTACTTC. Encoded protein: CASSFQGHQETQYF.

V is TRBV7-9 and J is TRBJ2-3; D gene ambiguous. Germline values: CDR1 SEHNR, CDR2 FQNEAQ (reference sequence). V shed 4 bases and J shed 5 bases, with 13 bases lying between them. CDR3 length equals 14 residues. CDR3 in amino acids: CASSSGPSGDTQYF. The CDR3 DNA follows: TGTGCCAGCAGCTCAGGACCAAGTGGAGATACGCAGTATTTT.

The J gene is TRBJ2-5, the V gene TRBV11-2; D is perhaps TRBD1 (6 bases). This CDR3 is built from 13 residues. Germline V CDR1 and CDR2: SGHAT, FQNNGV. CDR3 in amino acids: CAVEGVLQETQYF. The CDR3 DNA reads TGTGCGGTCGAGGGGGTCCTCCAAGAGACCCAGTACTTC.

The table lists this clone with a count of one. The CDR3 protein is CASSIDRPGQGAAQPQHF. DNA of the CDR3: TGTGCCAGTAGTATAGATAGGCCAGGGCAGGGAGCCGCTCAGCCCCAGCATTTT. The chain links TRBV19 to TRBJ1-5; D is possibly TRBD1 (5 bases). The CDR3 loop spans 18 amino acids. Germline CDR1 and CDR2: LNHDA and SQIVND (reference sequence). The V and J ends lost 0 bases and 6 bases respectively, with 21 bases between them.